This T cell receptor beta chain was recovered during a study of cytomegalovirus exposure and HLA in healthy donors. The table lists this clone with a few counts. Its target is not known. Study-wide points: In vitro checks showed that a few CMV-associated chains really do target CMV antigens. For TCR beta chains, V- and J-gene trimming was later linked to a missense DCLRE1C variant. Reports credit the classifier with highly specific, highly sensitive diagnosis of cytomegalovirus status. The authors enumerated roughly 160 TCR beta chains as linked to cytomegalovirus.

The PCR was carried out with 60 Vbeta primers and 13 Jbeta primers. Here immunoSEQ multiplex PCR was the method, and the copy in TCRdb shows in-frame clones only, minus some. The sample records about 200,000 clones, 10% to 15% being singletons. The CDR3 is 17 amino acids. Germline V lookup: CDR1 SGHNT, CDR2 YYREEE (reference sequence). The J segment lost 9 bases and the V segment lost 3 bases, leaving 14 bases of the junction unmatched. This chain links TRBV5-4 with TRBJ1-6; TRBD1 aligns across 8 bases. The clonotype comes from a man aged 50-59 years in good health and CMV-seropositive. The sample consisted of PBMCs. CDR3 in amino acids: CASSSDLGQGKSSPLHF. Here the CDR3 DNA reads TGTGCCAGCAGCTCAGACCTTGGACAGGGAAAATCTTCACCCCTCCACTTT.